These 30 T cell receptor beta chains were sequenced from one sample in a study of blood T cell repertoires in COVID-19. Sequencing used immunoSEQ multiplex PCR; TCRdb keeps in-frame clones, though not all of them. The sample carries 250,000 or so clones, roughly 80% recorded once. Material: peripheral blood. These receptors were obtained from a man older than 75 with acute or convalescent COVID-19.

The chain carries TRBV6-5 and TRBJ2-3, with 7 bases lining up with TRBD2. The J segment lost 0 bases and the V segment lost 7 bases, leaving 7 bases of the junction unmatched. CDR3 length: 15 residues. Germline CDR1 reads MNHEY; CDR2 reads SVGAGI. The chain's CDR3 is CASTLGGVSTDTQYF. The CDR3 DNA sequence: TGTGCCAGCACCTTGGGGGGGGTTAGCACAGATACGCAGTATTTT.

The V gene is TRBV7-9, the J gene TRBJ2-2, with 8 bases matching TRBD1. V shed 3 bases, J shed 7 bases, and the junction held 7 bases outside the gene matches. In germline, CDR1 is SEHNR, CDR2 FQNEAQ (reference sequence). This CDR3 region has 15 residues. The CDR3: CASSFGQGAVGELFF. DNA of the CDR3: TGTGCCAGCAGCTTCGGGCAGGGGGCGGTCGGGGAGCTGTTTTTT.

The chain combines TRBV9 with TRBJ2-4, with unresolved D. Germline lookup yields CDR1 SGDLS and CDR2 YYNGEE. V lost 0 bases and J 0 bases, leaving 4 bases between the germline ends. The length of the CDR3 is 14 residues. CDR3 amino acids: CASSVGEAKNIQYF. The DNA of the CDR3 is TGTGCCAGCAGCGTAGGAGAAGCCAAAAACATTCAGTACTTC.

This rearrangement joins TRBV30 to TRBJ1-1; possibly TRBD1 for D (5 bases). Germline lookup yields CDR1 GTSNPN and CDR2 SVGIG (reference sequence). The CDR3 extends over 11 amino acids. The V end was cut by 2 bases, the J end by 11 bases, with 12 bases between. CDR3 sequence (DNA): TGTGCCTGGAGTAAAGGGGAAAGGGCTTTCTTT. Protein product: CAWSKGERAFF.

V and J are TRBV7-9 and TRBJ2-3; D is possibly TRBD1 (7 bases). Trimming pared 0 bases from V and 3 bases from J, leaving 13 bases between. Germline CDR1 reads SEHNR; CDR2 reads FQNEAQ (reference sequence). The CDR3 contains 16 residues. In nucleotides, the CDR3 is TGTGCCAGCAGCTTAGCGCCAGCAGGGGGGACAGATACGCAGTATTTT. Encoded protein: CASSLAPAGGTDTQYF.

The chain employs TRBV7-2 and TRBJ2-1, with TRBD1 matching 7 bases. From germline, CDR1 is SGHTA and CDR2 FQGNSA. The CDR3 covers 13 residues. The trim removed 1 base at V and 15 bases at J, leaving 9 bases unmatched. The CDR3 DNA is TGTGCCAGCAGCTTAGGAGGGACAGCCCCTCGGTTCTTC. The encoded protein is CASSLGGTAPRFF.

This sequence joins TRBV27 and TRBJ2-5, with TRBD2 matching over 8 bases. The trim removed 6 bases at V and 0 bases at J, leaving 21 bases unmatched. Germline lookup yields CDR1 MNHEY and CDR2 SMNVEV (reference sequence). The CDR3 runs to 20 residues. CDR3 DNA sequence: TGTGCCAGCAGGAAATCCGGGACTAGAGTCGGTCTCTTGTACCAAGAGACCCAGTACTTC. It encodes CASRKSGTRVGLLYQETQYF.

This clone was counted a single time. This rearrangement joins TRBV6-6 to TRBJ2-1, with a weak D call TRBD2 (6 bases). The CDR3 loop spans 11 amino acids. CDR1 and CDR2 (germline): MNHNY, SVGAGI (reference sequence). The CDR3 sequence: CAVRGNNEQFF. The CDR3, as DNA: TGTGCGGTCCGCGGGAACAATGAGCAGTTCTTC.

Concerning this clone itself: Other DNA sequences in this sample translate to the same CDR3. The chain carries TRBV20-1 and TRBJ2-7, with no clear D. Looked up from germline, CDR1 is DFQATT and CDR2 is SNEGSKA (reference sequence). The CDR3 is 11 residues long. V dropped 2 bases and J dropped 6 bases, with 8 bases sitting between them. CDR3 in DNA: TGCAGTGCTAGATCCGGGTTCGAGCAGTACTTC. This codes for CSARSGFEQYF.

The V and J genes are TRBV25-1 and TRBJ1-1; the D gene is possibly TRBD1 (5 bases). The CDR3 extends over 13 amino acids. V lost 6 bases to trimming and J lost 5 bases, with 13 bases between them. CDR1 and CDR2 (germline): MGHDK, SYGVNS. The CDR3 reads CASSRVGGTEAFF. DNA of the CDR3: TGTGCCAGCAGCAGGGTGGGGGGAACTGAAGCTTTCTTT.

J is TRBJ1-5 and V is TRBV6-5; 7 positions agree with TRBD1. In germline, CDR1 is MNHEY, CDR2 SVGAGI. The CDR3 is made up of 15 amino acids. After removal of 6 bases from V and 2 bases from J, the junction contained 7 bases not matched to a gene. The CDR3 bases are TGTGCCAGCAGGCCCAGGGGGGCTGGCAATCAGCCCCAGCATTTT. It is translated as CASRPRGAGNQPQHF.

This chain connects TRBV5-6 to TRBJ1-1; D may be TRBD1 (5 bases). The CDR3 extends over 14 amino acids. With 0 bases removed from V and 1 base from J, the gap between germline ends came to 7 bases. CDR1 is SGHDT, CDR2 YYEEEE, per germline. This CDR3 is CASSLDRRNTEAFF. The CDR3 DNA reads as TGTGCCAGCAGCTTGGACAGGCGGAACACTGAAGCTTTCTTT. The full variable domain, completed using reference TRBV5-6 and TRBJ1-1, is DAGVTQSPTHLIKTRGQQVTLRCSPKSGHDTVSWYQQALGQGPQFIFQYYEEEERQRGNFPDRFSGHQFPNYSSELNVNALLLGDSALYLCASSLDRRNTEAFFGQGTRLTVV.

The chain couples TRBV21-1 to TRBJ2-6; TRBD1 reflects the table's D call only, with no check against the DNA. TRBV21-1 is a pseudogene locus. This CDR3 comprises 17 residues. CDR3 nucleotides: TGTGCCAGCAGCCCCCGGGACAGGGCGGCTGGGGCCAACGTCCTGACTTTC. It encodes CASSPRDRAAGANVLTF.

The J gene is TRBJ2-7, the V gene TRBV30, with 10 bases aligning to TRBD1. V shed 2 bases, J shed 1 base, and the junction held 2 bases outside the gene matches. Germline V gene lookup returns CDR1 GTSNPN and CDR2 SVGIG (reference sequence). CDR3 size: 14 residues. CDR3 sequence: CAWSRGQGSYEQYF. CDR3 coding DNA: TGTGCCTGGAGTCGGGGACAGGGGTCCTACGAGCAGTACTTC. Full variable domain (remainder filled in from reference TRBV30 and TRBJ2-7): SQTIHQWPATLVQPVGSPLSLECTVEGTSNPNLYWYRQAAGRGLQLLFYSVGIGQISSEVPQNLSASRPQDRQFILSSKKLLLSDSGFYLCAWSRGQGSYEQYFGPGTRLTVT.

This chain joins TRBV28 and TRBJ2-4; tentative D call: TRBD2 (6 bases). In germline, CDR1 is MDHEN, CDR2 SYDVKM. This CDR3 is built from 16 residues. The V and J ends lost 7 bases and 3 bases respectively, with 19 bases between them. CDR3 bases: TGTGCCAGCACATTAAGGGCAGGAGGGAGCAAAAACATTCAGTACTTC. Amino acid sequence: CASTLRAGGSKNIQYF. Looking up the rest from reference TRBV28 and TRBJ2-4 gives the full variable domain: DVKVTQSSRYLVKRTGEKVFLECVQDMDHENMFWYRQDPGLGLRLIYFSYDVKMKEKGDIPEGYSVSREKKERFSLILESASTNQTSMYLCASTLRAGGSKNIQYFGAGTRLSVL.

As concerns this clone: Additional DNA sequences in this sample encode the identical CDR3. The chain is built from TRBV5-1 and TRBJ2-1; D might be TRBD1 (6 bases). The CDR3 length is 16 residues. Deletions cut 1 base from V and 9 bases from J, with 20 bases between. From germline, CDR1 is SGHRS and CDR2 YFSETQ. CDR3 coding DNA: TGCGCCAGCAGCTTGCCTAAAGACAGGTTCCTTATTGAGCAGTTCTTC. It is translated as CASSLPKDRFLIEQFF.

This chain joins TRBV5-3 and TRBJ1-5; TRBD1 agrees at 9 bases. TRBV5-3 has ORF status, its function being uncertain. This CDR3 has 14 residues. The junction had 3 bases not matched to a gene; V was cut back by 4 bases and J by 4 bases. CDR3 in DNA: TGTGCCAGAAGCCACAGGGGGCCAAATCAGCCCCAGCATTTT. It encodes CARSHRGPNQPQHF.

This chain uses TRBV7-2 with TRBJ2-2; the D gene is possibly TRBD1 (5 bases). The germline V and J ends were trimmed by 5 bases and 3 bases, with 13 bases remaining between them. CDR1 SGHTA and CDR2 FQGNSA come from the germline V gene. The CDR3 contains 15 residues. This chain's CDR3 is CASSRGRTYTGELFF. The CDR3, as DNA: TGTGCCAGCAGCAGGGGCAGGACATACACCGGGGAGCTGTTTTTT.

V usage is TRBV7-8 and J usage is TRBJ2-1; D might be TRBD1 (5 bases). The V end was cut by 6 bases, the J end by 7 bases, with 19 bases between. This CDR3 region has 15 residues. Germline CDR1 is SGHVS and CDR2 is FQNEAQ. The CDR3 sequence: CASRGGQGIQNEQFF. The CDR3 DNA sequence: TGTGCCAGCAGGGGTGGGCAGGGCATTCAGAATGAGCAGTTCTTC.

This chain connects TRBV12-5 to TRBJ1-6, with D possibly matching TRBD1 (5 bases). The germline CDR1 and CDR2 sequences are LGHNT and FRNRAP. CDR3 length: 15 residues. Trimming left V 10 bases short and J 0 bases short, with 13 bases between. CDR3 sequence reads: CATGGGTSYNSPLHF. In nucleotides, the CDR3 is TGTGCTACAGGCGGGGGGACCTCCTATAATTCACCCCTCCACTTT.

The gene calls are TRBV18 and TRBJ2-3, with unresolved D. CDR1 is KGHSH, CDR2 LQKENI, per germline. The CDR3 loop spans 12 amino acids. The V gene lost 6 bases and the J gene lost 6 bases, with 10 bases spanning the gap. CDR3 loop: CASSSGVDTQYF. The CDR3 nucleotides are TGTGCCAGCTCTTCTGGAGTGGATACGCAGTATTTT.

The chain recombines TRBV7-2 with TRBJ1-6; D is ambiguous. Germline CDR1 is SGHTA and CDR2 is FQGNSA. The V gene lost 8 bases and the J gene lost 4 bases, with 12 bases spanning the gap. The CDR3 is 14 amino acids. The CDR3 sequence is CASAPQKYNSPLHF. The CDR3 DNA reads TGTGCCAGCGCCCCACAGAAATATAATTCACCCCTCCACTTT.

This clone was picked up a small number of times. V usage is TRBV5-6 and J usage is TRBJ1-5; TRBD1 aligns across 9 bases. With V trimmed by 4 bases and J by 6 bases, 11 bases remained unmatched. CDR3 length: 16 amino acids. Per germline, CDR1 SGHDT and CDR2 YYEEEE. CDR3 in amino acids: CASSGWDRAAVQPQHF. The CDR3, as DNA: TGTGCCAGCAGCGGCTGGGACAGGGCCGCCGTTCAGCCCCAGCATTTT.

The J gene is TRBJ2-2, the V gene TRBV10-2; D might be TRBD1 (5 bases). The CDR3 contains 15 residues. Germline V gene lookup returns CDR1 WSHSY and CDR2 SAAADI. V lost 7 bases and J 2 bases, leaving 14 bases between the germline ends. This chain's CDR3 is CASMVVRVNTGELFF. In DNA, the CDR3 is TGCGCCAGCATGGTGGTCAGGGTAAACACCGGGGAGCTGTTTTTT.

The chain recombines TRBV3-1 (or the pseudogene TRBV3-2) with TRBJ2-7; 7 nucleotides align to TRBD1. Germline V CDR1 and CDR2: LGHDT, YNNKEL (reference sequence). J was trimmed by 5 bases and V by 3 bases; bases with no gene match: 4. This CDR3 contains 13 residues. The CDR3 protein is CASSHTTGNEQYF. Here the CDR3 DNA reads TGTGCCAGCAGCCATACGACAGGGAACGAGCAGTACTTC.

V and J are TRBV28 and TRBJ1-1; D not certain. The CDR3 totals 12 residues. The V gene's germline CDR1 is MDHEN and CDR2 SYDVKM. The V end lost 5 bases, the J end lost 5 bases, and 9 bases lay between the germline ends. The CDR3 DNA sequence: TGTGCCAGCAGTAAGACTCTGACTGAAGCTTTCTTT. Translated: CASSKTLTEAFF.

This clone was counted between two and nine times. The V gene is TRBV7-2, the J gene TRBJ1-4; 10 nucleotides agree with TRBD1. This CDR3 has 15 residues. J gave up 8 bases and V 5 bases, and 8 bases lay outside the gene matches. Germline V CDR1 and CDR2: SGHTA, FQGNSA. CDR3 bases: TGTGCCAGCAGCCTCTCCGGGACAGGGGAAGAAAAACTGTTTTTT. Residues: CASSLSGTGEEKLFF.

The J gene is TRBJ1-1, the V gene TRBV18; no clear D gene. V shed 1 base and J shed 1 base, with 7 bases lying between them. This CDR3 is built from 14 residues. Germline V gives CDR1 KGHSH, CDR2 LQKENI. CDR3: CASSPREGNTEAFF. CDR3 coding DNA: TGTGCCAGCTCACCACGAGAGGGGAACACTGAAGCTTTCTTT.

The chain recombines TRBV2 with TRBJ1-2, with D possibly matching TRBD1 (6 bases). V was shortened by 10 bases and J by 2 bases, with 17 bases between the two germline ends. The CDR3 covers 14 residues. CDR1 SNHLY and CDR2 FYNNEI come from the germline V gene. The CDR3 here is CATTHRDPNYGYTF. The CDR3 nucleotides are TGTGCCACGACCCACAGGGATCCGAACTATGGCTACACCTTC. The variable domain in full, completed from reference TRBV2 and TRBJ1-2, reads EPEVTQTPSHQVTQMGQEVILRCVPISNHLYFYWYRQILGQKVEFLVSFYNNEISEKSEIFDDQFSVERPDGSNFTLKIRSTKLEDSAMYFCATTHRDPNYGYTFGSGTRLTVV.

V and J are TRBV5-1 and TRBJ1-2; perhaps TRBD1 as D (5 bases). Per germline, CDR1 SGHRS and CDR2 YFSETQ. The length of the CDR3 is 14 residues. The germline V and J ends were trimmed by 4 bases and 7 bases, with 17 bases remaining between them. The DNA for the CDR3 is TGCGCCAGCAGCCAACCGGGACTCCACGCTGGCTACACCTTC. Its protein is CASSQPGLHAGYTF.